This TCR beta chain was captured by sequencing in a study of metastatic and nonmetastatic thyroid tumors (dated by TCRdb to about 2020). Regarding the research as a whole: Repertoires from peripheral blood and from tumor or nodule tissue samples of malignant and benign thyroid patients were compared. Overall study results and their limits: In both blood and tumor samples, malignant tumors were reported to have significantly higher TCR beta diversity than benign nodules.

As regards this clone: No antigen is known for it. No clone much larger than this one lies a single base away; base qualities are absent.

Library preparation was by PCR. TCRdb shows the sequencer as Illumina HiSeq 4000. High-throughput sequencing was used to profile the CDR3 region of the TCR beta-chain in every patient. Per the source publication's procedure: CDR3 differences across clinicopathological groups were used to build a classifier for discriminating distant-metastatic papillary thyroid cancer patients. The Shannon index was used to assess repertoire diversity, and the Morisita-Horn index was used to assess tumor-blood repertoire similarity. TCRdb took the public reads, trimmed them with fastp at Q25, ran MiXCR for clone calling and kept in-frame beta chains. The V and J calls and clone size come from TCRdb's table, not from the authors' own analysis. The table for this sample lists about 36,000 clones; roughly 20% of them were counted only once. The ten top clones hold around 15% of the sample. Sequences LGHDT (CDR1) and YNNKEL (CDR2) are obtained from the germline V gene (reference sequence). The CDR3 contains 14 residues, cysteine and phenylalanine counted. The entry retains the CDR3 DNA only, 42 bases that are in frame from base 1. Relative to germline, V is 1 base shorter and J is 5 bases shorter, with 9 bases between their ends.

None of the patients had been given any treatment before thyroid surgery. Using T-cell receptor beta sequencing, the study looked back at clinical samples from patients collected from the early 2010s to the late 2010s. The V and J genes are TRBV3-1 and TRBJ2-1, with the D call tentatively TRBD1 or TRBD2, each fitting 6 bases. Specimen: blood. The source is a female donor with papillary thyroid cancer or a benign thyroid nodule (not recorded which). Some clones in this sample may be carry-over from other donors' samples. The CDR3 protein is CASSQVGGHNEQFF. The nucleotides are TGTGCCAGCAGCCAAGTTGGGGGGCACAATGAGCAGTTCTTC.